Below are 3 T cell receptor beta chains sequenced from a single sample in a study of shared clonotypes between healthy human individuals. Assay: immunoSEQ multiplex PCR; the TCRdb copy retains only in-frame clones and omits some. The repertoire consists of under 850,000 clones, with roughly 72% occurring once and the leading ten covering under 2%. The sequenced sample consisted of memory CD4+ T cells sorted from blood. The subset here: CD45RA-negative fraction. All receptors derive from a woman aged 30 to 39 in good health.

V gene TRBV7-7 combines with J gene TRBJ2-5; D may be TRBD2 (5 bases). In germline, CDR1 is SSHAT, CDR2 FNYEAQ (reference sequence). The CDR3 is made up of 15 amino acids. The germline V and J ends were trimmed by 11 bases and 1 base, with 20 bases remaining between them. CDR3 nucleotide sequence: TGTGCCGTACGGGTGGGAGTGTCGCCCCAAGAGACCCAGTACTTC. Its translation is CAVRVGVSPQETQYF.

The chain combines TRBV6-5 with TRBJ1-1, with D perhaps matching TRBD1 (5 bases). Looked up from germline, CDR1 is MNHEY and CDR2 is SVGAGI. V was clipped by 7 bases and J by 1 base, with 7 bases between them. This CDR3 has 12 residues. The CDR3 DNA reads as TGTGCCAGCACCGACAGGAACACTGAAGCTTTCTTT. This sequence encodes CASTDRNTEAFF.

This chain connects TRBV4-2 to TRBJ2-7; the D gene is possibly TRBD1 (6 bases). V was trimmed by 4 bases and J by 2 bases, leaving 18 bases between them. The CDR3 covers 16 residues. Germline assignment: CDR1 LGHNA and CDR2 YNFKEQ. The CDR3 sequence is CASSPSRGSAAYEQYF. The CDR3 DNA follows: TGTGCCAGCAGCCCCTCCAGGGGATCCGCTGCCTACGAGCAGTACTTC.